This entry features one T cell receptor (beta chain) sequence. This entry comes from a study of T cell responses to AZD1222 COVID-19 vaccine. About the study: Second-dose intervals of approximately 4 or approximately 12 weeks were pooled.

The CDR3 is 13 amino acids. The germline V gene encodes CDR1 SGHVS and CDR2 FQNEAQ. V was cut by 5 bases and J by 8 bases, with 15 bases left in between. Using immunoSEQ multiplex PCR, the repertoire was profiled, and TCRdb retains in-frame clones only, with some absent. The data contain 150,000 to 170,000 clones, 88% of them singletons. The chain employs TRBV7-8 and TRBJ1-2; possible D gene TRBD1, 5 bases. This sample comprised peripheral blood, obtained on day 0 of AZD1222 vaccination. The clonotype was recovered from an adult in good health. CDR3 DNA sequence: TGTGCCAGCAGCGCCCACGAGGGGCCGGGCTACACCTTC. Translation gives CASSAHEGPGYTF.